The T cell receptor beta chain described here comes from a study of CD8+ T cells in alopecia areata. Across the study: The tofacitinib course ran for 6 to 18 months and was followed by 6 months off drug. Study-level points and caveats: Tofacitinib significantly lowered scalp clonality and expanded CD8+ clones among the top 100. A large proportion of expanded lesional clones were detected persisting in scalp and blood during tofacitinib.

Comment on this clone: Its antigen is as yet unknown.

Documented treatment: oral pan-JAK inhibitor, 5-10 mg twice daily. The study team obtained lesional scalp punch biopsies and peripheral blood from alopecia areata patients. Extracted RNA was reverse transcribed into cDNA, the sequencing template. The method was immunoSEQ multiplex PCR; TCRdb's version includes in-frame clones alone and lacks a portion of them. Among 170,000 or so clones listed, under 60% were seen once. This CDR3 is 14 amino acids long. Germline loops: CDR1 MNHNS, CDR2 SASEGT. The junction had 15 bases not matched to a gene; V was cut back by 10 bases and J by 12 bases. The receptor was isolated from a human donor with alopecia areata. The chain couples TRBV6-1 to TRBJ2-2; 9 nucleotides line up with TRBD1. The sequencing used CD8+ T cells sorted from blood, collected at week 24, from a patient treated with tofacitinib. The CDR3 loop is CATLTGGNTEKLFF. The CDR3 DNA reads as TGTGCCACCCTAACAGGGGGCAATACGGAGAAGCTGTTTTTT.